This T cell receptor beta chain was captured by sequencing in a study of T cell responses to AZD1222 COVID-19 vaccine. General study findings and limits: Nearly half of unique spike-specific TCRs reportedly avoided B.1.351 and B.1.1.7 mutated regions.

In germline, CDR1 is ENHRY, CDR2 SYGVKD. The CDR3 loop spans 15 amino acids. Trimming left V 6 bases short and J 8 bases short, with 20 bases between. The assay was immunoSEQ multiplex PCR, and TCRdb's table has in-frame clones only and misses some. Of roughly 120,000 clones listed, about 89% are singletons. Turning to this clone: What it binds is unknown.

This clonotype was sampled from an adult who received the AZD1222 COVID-19 vaccine. V usage is TRBV10-3 and J usage is TRBJ2-1; maybe TRBD2 (6 bases). The specimen was peripheral blood, collected 28 days after the second AZD1222 dose. CDR3 residues: CAISGQGLPSDEQFF. CDR3 bases: TGTGCCATCAGCGGTCAAGGACTACCCTCCGATGAGCAGTTCTTC.